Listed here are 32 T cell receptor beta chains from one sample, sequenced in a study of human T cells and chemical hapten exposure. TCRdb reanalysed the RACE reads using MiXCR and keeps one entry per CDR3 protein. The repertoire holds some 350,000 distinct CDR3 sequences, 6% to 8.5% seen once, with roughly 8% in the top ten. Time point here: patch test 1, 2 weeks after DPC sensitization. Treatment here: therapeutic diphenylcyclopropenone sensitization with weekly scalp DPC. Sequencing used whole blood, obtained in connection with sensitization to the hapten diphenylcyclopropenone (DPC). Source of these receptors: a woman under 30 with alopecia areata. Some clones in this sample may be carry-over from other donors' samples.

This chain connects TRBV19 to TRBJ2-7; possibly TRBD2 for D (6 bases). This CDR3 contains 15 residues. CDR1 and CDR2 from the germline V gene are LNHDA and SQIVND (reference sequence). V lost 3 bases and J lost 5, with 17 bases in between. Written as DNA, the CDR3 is TGTGCCAGTAGTATGGGAGGCCGGCCAAGCAACGAGCAGTACTTC. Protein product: CASSMGGRPSNEQYF.

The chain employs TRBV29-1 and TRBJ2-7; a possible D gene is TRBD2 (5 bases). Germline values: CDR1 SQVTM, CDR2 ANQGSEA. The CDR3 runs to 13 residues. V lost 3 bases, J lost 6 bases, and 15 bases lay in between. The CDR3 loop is CSVDDPGISEQYF. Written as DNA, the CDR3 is TGCAGCGTTGATGATCCGGGGATCAGCGAGCAGTACTTC.

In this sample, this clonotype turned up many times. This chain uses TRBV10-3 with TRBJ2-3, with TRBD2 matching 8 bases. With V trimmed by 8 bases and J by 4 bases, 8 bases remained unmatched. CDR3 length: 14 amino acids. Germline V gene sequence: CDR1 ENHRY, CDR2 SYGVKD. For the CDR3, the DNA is TGTGCCATCCCGGGGGGGGCCGGGTCAGATACGCAGTATTTT. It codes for CAIPGGAGSDTQYF.

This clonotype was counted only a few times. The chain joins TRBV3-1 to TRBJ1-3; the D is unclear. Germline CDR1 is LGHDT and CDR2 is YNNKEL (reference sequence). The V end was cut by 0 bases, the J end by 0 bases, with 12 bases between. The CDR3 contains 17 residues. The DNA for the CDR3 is TGTGCCAGCAGCCAAGATTGGAGGGCCCTCTCTGGAAACACCATATATTTT. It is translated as CASSQDWRALSGNTIYF.

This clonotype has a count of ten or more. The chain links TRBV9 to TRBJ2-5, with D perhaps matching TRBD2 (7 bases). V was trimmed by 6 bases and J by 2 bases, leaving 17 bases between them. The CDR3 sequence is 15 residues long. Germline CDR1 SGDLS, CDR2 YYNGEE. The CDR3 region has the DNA TGTGCCAGCACCCTAGGGGGGGGATCACAAGAGACCCAGTACTTC. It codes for CASTLGGGSQETQYF.

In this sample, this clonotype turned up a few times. CDR3 DNA: TGTGCCAGCAGTTTAGCGGACAGGAGGGATGGCTACACCTTC. This translates into CASSLADRRDGYTF. J is TRBJ1-2 and V is TRBV28; 7 bases match TRBD1. Germline CDR1 reads MDHEN; CDR2 reads SYDVKM. The V gene end was trimmed by 2 bases and the J gene end by 6 bases; junction bases not matched to a gene: 6. The CDR3 is 14 amino acids.

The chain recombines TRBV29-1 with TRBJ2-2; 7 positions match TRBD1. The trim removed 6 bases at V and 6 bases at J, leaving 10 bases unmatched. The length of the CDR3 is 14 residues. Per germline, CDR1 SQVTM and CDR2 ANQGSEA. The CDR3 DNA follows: TGCAGCGTCAGGGACAGCGTTTTCGCCGGGGAGCTGTTTTTT. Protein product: CSVRDSVFAGELFF.

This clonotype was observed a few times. CDR3 bases: TGCAGCGTTGCCTACGGTATGAACACTGAAGCTTTCTTT. As protein: CSVAYGMNTEAFF. The J gene is TRBJ1-1, the V gene TRBV29-1; D is ambiguous. The CDR3 is 13 amino acids. Germline CDR1 and CDR2: SQVTM and ANQGSEA. The V and J ends lost 4 bases and 0 bases respectively, with 9 bases between them.

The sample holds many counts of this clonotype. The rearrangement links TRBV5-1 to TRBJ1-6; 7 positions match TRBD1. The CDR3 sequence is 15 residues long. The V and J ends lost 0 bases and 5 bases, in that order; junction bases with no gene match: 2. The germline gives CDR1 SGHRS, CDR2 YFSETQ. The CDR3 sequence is CASSLGQGDNSPLHF. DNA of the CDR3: TGCGCCAGCAGCTTGGGACAGGGCGATAATTCACCCCTCCACTTT.

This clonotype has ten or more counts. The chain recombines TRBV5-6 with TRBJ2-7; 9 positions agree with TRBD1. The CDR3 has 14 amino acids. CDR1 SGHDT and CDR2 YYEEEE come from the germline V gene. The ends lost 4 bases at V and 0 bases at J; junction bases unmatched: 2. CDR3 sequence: CASSTGGFSYEQYF. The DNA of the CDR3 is TGTGCCAGCAGCACAGGGGGCTTCTCCTACGAGCAGTACTTC. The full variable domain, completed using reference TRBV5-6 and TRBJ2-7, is DAGVTQSPTHLIKTRGQQVTLRCSPKSGHDTVSWYQQALGQGPQFIFQYYEEEERQRGNFPDRFSGHQFPNYSSELNVNALLLGDSALYLCASSTGGFSYEQYFGPGTRLTVT.

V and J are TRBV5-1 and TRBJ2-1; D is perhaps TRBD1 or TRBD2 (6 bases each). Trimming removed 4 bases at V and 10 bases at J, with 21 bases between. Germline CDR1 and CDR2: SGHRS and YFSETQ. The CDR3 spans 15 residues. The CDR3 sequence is CASSGGRGPRQEQFF. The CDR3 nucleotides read TGCGCCAGCAGCGGTGGCCGGGGGCCCCGACAAGAGCAGTTCTTC.

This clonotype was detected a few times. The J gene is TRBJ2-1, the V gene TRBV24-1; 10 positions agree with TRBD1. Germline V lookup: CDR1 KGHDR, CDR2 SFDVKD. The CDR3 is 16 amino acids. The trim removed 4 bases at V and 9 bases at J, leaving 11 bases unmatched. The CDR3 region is CATSDRDRGSLGEQFF. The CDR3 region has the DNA TGTGCCACCAGTGACCGGGACAGGGGATCGCTCGGTGAGCAGTTCTTC.

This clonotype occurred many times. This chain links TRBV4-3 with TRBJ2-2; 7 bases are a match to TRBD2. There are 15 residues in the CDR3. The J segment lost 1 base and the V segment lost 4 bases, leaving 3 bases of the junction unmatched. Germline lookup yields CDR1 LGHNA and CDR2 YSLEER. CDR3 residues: CASSPTSLNTGELFF. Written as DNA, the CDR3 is TGCGCCAGCAGCCCGACTAGCCTGAACACCGGGGAGCTGTTTTTT.

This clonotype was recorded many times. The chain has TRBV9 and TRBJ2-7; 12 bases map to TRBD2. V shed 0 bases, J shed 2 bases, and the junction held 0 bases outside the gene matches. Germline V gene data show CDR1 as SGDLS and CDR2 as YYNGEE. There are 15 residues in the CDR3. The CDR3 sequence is CASSVGLAGAYEQYF. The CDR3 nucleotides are TGTGCCAGCAGCGTAGGACTAGCGGGGGCCTACGAGCAGTACTTC.

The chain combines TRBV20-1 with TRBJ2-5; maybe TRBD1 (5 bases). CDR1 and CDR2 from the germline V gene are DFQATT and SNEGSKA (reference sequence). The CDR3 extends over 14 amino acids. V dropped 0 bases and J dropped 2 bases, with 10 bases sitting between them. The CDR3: CSARDSGYQETQYF. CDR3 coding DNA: TGCAGTGCTAGAGATTCAGGGTATCAAGAGACCCAGTACTTC.

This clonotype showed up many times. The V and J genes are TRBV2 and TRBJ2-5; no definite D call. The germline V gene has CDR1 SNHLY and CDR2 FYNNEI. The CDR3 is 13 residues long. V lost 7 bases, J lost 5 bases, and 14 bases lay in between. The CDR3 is CASTEEYTETQYF. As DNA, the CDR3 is TGTGCCAGCACCGAAGAGTATACGGAGACCCAGTACTTC.

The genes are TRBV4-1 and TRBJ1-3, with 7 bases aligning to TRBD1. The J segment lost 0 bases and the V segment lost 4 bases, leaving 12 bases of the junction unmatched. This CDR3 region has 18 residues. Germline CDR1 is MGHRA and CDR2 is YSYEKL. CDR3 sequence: CASSRIPGGWDSGNTIYF. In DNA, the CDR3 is TGCGCCAGCAGCCGCATACCAGGGGGATGGGACTCTGGAAACACCATATATTTT.

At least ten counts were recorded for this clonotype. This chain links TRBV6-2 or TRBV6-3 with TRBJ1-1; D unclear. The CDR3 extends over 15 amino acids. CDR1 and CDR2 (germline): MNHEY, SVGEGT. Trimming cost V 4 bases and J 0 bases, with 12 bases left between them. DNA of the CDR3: TGTGCCAGCAGTTTTACCCGGGATTTGAACACTGAAGCTTTCTTT. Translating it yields CASSFTRDLNTEAFF.

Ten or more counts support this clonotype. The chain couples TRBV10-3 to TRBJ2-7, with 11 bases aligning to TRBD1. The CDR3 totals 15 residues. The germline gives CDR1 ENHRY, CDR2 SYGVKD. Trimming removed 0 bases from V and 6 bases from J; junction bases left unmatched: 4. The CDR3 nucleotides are TGTGCCATCAGTGAGTCGGGACAGGGGGTTGGCGAGCAGTACTTC. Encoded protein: CAISESGQGVGEQYF.

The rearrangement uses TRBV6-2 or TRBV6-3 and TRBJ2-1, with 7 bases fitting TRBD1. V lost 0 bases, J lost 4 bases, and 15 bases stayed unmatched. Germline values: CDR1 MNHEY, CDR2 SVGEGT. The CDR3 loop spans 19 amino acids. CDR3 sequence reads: CASSYSLGAIRDRYNEQFF. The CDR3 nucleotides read TGTGCCAGCAGTTACTCTCTCGGCGCGATCCGGGACAGATACAATGAGCAGTTCTTC.

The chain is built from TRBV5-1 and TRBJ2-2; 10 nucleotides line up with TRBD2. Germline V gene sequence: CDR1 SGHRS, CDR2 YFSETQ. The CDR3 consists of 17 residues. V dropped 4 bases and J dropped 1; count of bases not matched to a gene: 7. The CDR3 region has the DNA TGCGCCAGCAGCCCGTCTAGCGGGGGACAGAACACCGGGGAGCTGTTTTTT. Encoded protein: CASSPSSGGQNTGELFF.

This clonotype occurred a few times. The CDR3 nucleotides are TGTGCCAGCAGTGGTCGGGGGGCGGGCGATGAGCAGTTCTTC. The encoded protein is CASSGRGAGDEQFF. This sequence joins TRBV2 and TRBJ2-1; weak D call: TRBD2 (7 bases). Trimming shortened V by 4 bases and J by 8 bases, and 15 bases separated the two germline ends. The CDR3 consists of 14 residues. Germline CDR1 is SNHLY and CDR2 is FYNNEI.

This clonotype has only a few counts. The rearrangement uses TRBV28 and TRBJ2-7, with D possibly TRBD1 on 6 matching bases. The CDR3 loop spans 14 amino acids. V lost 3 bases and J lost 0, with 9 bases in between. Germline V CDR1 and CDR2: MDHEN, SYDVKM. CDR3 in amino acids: CASSFRDNSYEQYF. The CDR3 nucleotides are TGTGCCAGCAGTTTTCGGGACAACTCCTACGAGCAGTACTTC.

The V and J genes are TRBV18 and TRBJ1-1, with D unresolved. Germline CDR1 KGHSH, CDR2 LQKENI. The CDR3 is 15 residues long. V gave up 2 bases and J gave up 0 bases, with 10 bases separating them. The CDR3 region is CASSPVSQMNTEAFF. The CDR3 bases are TGTGCCAGCTCACCAGTTAGCCAGATGAACACTGAAGCTTTCTTT.

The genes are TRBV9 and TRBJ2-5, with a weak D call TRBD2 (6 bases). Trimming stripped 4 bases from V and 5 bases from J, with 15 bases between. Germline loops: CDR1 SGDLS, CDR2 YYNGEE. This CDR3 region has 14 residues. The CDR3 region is CASSPRTIAETQYF. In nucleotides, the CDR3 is TGTGCCAGCAGCCCCAGGACTATAGCGGAGACCCAGTACTTC.

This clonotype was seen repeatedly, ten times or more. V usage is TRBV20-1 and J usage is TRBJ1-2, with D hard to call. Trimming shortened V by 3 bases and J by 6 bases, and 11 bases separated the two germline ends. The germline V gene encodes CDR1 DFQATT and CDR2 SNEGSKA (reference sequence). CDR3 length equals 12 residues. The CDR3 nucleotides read TGCAGTGCTAGGGCGAAGGCTCATGGCTACACCTTC. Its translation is CSARAKAHGYTF.

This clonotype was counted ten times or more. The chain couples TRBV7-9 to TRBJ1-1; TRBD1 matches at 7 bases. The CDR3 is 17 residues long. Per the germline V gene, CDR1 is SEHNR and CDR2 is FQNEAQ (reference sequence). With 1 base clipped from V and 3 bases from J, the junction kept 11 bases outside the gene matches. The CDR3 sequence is CASSLVRVQGMDTEAFF. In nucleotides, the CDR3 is TGTGCCAGCAGCTTAGTGAGGGTACAGGGGATGGACACTGAAGCTTTCTTT.

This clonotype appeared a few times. The CDR3 DNA sequence: TGCGCCAGCAGCTTGGACTCCGGGAACACTGAAGCTTTCTTT. This gives the protein CASSLDSGNTEAFF. The chain uses TRBV5-1 and TRBJ1-1; no firm D call. CDR3 length equals 14 residues. Germline V gene data show CDR1 as SGHRS and CDR2 as YFSETQ. V lost 0 bases to trimming and J lost 1 base, with 7 bases between them.

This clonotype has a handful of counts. CDR3 protein: CASSLVRTGAQETQYF. In nucleotides, the CDR3 is TGTGCCAGCAGCTTAGTTCGGACAGGGGCCCAAGAGACCCAGTACTTC. This chain uses TRBV7-6 with TRBJ2-5, with TRBD1 identical over 9 bases. Germline V gene lookup returns CDR1 SGHVS and CDR2 FNYEAQ. The CDR3 runs 16 residues. The trim removed 1 base at V and 1 base at J, leaving 4 bases unmatched.

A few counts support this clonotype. The chain's CDR3 is CASSYSGRSGGTVYEQYF. CDR3 bases: TGTGCCAGCAGTTACTCCGGACGGAGCGGGGGGACGGTCTACGAGCAGTACTTC. This chain uses TRBV6-5 with TRBJ2-7, with 9 bases that match TRBD2. The ends lost 0 bases at V and 3 bases at J; junction bases unmatched: 12. CDR1 and CDR2 (germline): MNHEY, SVGAGI. CDR3 length: 18 residues.

CDR3 sequence (DNA): TGTGCCAGCAGCTTACGAGGGGCTAATGACGGGGAGCTGTTTTTT. It encodes CASSLRGANDGELFF. The genes are TRBV5-6 and TRBJ2-2, with D perhaps matching TRBD1 or TRBD2 (5 bases each). Germline V CDR1 and CDR2: SGHDT, YYEEEE. The CDR3 is 15 amino acids. Deletions cut 2 bases from V and 7 bases from J, with 15 bases between.

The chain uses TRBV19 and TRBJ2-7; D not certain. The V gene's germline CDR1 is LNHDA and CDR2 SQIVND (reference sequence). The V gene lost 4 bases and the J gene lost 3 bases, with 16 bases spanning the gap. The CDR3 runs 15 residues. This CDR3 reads CASSTYSDRNYEQYF. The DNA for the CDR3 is TGTGCCAGTAGTACCTACAGCGATCGGAACTACGAGCAGTACTTC.